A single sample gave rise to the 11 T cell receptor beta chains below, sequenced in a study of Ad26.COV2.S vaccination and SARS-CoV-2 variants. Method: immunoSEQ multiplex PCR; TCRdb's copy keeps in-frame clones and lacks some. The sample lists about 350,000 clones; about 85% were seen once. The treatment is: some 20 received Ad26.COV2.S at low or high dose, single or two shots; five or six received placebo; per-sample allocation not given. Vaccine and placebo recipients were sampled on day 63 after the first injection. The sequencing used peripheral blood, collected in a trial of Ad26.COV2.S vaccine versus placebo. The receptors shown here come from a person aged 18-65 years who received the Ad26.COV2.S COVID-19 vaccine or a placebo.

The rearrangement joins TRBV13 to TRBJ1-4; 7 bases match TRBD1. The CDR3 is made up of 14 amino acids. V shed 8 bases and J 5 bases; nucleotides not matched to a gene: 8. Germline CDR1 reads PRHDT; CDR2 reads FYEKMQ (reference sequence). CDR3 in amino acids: CASQRTGENEKLFF. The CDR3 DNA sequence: TGTGCCAGCCAACGGACAGGCGAGAATGAAAAACTGTTTTTT. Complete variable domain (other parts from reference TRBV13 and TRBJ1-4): AAGVIQSPRHLIKEKRETATLKCYPIPRHDTVYWYQQGPGQDPQFLISFYEKMQSDKGSIPDRFSAQQFSDYHSELNMSSLELGDSALYFCASQRTGENEKLFFGSGTQLSVL.

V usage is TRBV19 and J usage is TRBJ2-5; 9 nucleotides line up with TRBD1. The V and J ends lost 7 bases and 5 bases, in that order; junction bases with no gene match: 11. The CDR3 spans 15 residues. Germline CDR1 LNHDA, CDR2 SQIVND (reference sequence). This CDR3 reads CASMKTGGGGETQYF. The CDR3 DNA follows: TGTGCCAGTATGAAGACAGGGGGAGGAGGGGAGACCCAGTACTTC. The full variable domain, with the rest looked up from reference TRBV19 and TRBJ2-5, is DGGITQSPKYLFRKEGQNVTLSCEQNLNHDAMYWYRQDPGQGLRLIYYSQIVNDFQKGDIAEGYSVSREKKESFPLTVTSAQKNPTAFYLCASMKTGGGGETQYFGPGTRLLVL.

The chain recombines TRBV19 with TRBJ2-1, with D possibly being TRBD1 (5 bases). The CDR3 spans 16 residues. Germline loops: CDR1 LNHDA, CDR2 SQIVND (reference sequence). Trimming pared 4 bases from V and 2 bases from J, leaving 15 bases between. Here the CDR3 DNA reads TGTGCCAGTAGTACCTCGGTCCTCAGGGCCTACAATGAGCAGTTCTTC. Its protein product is CASSTSVLRAYNEQFF.

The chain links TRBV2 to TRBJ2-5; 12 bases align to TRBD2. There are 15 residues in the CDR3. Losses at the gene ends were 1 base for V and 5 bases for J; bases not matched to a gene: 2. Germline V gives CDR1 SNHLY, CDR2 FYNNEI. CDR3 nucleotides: TGTGCCAGCAGTGAAGGACTAGCGGGGGATGAGACCCAGTACTTC. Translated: CASSEGLAGDETQYF.

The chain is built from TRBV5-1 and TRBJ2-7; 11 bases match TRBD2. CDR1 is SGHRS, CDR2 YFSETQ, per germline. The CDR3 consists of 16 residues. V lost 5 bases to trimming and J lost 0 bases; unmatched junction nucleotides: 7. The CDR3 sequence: CASSPGLAGSSYEQYF. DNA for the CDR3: TGCGCCAGCAGTCCAGGACTAGCGGGTTCCTCCTACGAGCAGTACTTC.

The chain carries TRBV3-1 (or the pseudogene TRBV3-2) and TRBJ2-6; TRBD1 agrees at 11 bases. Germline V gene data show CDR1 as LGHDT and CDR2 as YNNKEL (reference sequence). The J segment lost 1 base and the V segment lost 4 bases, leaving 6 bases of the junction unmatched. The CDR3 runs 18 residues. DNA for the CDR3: TGTGCCAGCAGCCCCCGGACAGGGGGCGCGTCTGGGGCCAACGTCCTGACTTTC. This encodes CASSPRTGGASGANVLTF.

CDR3 bases: TGCGCCAGCAGCTTGAGAGAAGGTAGCGAAAAACTGTTTTTT. Protein: CASSLREGSEKLFF. The rearrangement links TRBV5-1 to TRBJ1-4; D remains ambiguous. The CDR3 length is 14 residues. Per germline, CDR1 SGHRS and CDR2 YFSETQ. V was trimmed by 1 base and J by 8 bases, leaving 12 bases between them.

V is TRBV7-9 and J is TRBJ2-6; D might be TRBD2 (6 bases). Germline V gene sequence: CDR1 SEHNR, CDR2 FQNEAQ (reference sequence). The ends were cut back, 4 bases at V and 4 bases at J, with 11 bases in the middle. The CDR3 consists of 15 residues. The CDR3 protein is CASSSQGGGANVLTF. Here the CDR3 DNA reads TGTGCCAGCAGCTCTCAGGGAGGCGGGGCCAACGTCCTGACTTTC.

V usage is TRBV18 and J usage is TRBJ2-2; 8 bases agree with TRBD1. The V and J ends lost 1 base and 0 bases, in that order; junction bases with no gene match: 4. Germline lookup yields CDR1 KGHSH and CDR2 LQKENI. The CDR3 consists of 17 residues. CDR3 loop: CASSPLPQGANTGELFF. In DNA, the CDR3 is TGTGCCAGCTCACCACTACCACAGGGGGCGAACACCGGGGAGCTGTTTTTT.

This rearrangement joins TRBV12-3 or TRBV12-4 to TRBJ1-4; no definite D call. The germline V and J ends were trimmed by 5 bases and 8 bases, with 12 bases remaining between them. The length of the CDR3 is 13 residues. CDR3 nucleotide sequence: TGTGCCAGCAGTCTAGTGGGCGGGGAAAAACTGTTTTTT. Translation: CASSLVGGEKLFF.

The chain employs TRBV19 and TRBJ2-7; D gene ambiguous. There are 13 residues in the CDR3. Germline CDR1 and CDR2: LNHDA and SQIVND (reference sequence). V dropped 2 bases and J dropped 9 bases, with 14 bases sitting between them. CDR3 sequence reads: CASSISFLRGQYF. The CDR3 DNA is TGTGCCAGTAGTATATCATTCCTACGAGGGCAGTACTTC.